The source of this T cell receptor beta chain is a study of cytomegalovirus exposure and HLA in healthy donors. Study-level points and caveats: Cytomegalovirus-associated status was assigned to 164 TCR beta chains. An ancestry cluster, one associated with Asian ancestry, reportedly showed fewer N-insertions than the roughly 700-donor mean in a later analysis. Reported findings show TCR beta sequences accurately forecast HLA-A and HLA-B alleles in most subjects.

Use of 60 Vbeta and 13 Jbeta primers characterized the PCR. Source study methods: As a later analysis found, there were 70 million to 80 million unique TCR beta chains, of which approximately 10 million were shared. Only in-frame clones appear in the TCRdb table, and some are missing; sequencing was by immunoSEQ multiplex PCR. Clonal size and the V and J genes are those of that table, whereas D and trimming came from the DNA. This table holds fewer than 200,000 clones, 70% to 80% found once. As for this clone: Its antigen remains unknown.

Sequencing was carried out using PBMCs. The TCR was taken from a man aged 18 to 29 in good health and CMV-seropositive.

The CDR3 loop is CASRRTVSPDGYTF. In DNA form, the CDR3 reads TGTGCCAGCAGGAGGACAGTCTCTCCCGATGGCTACACCTTC. This sequence joins TRBV6-5 and TRBJ1-2; D is perhaps TRBD1 (6 bases). Germline values: CDR1 MNHEY, CDR2 SVGAGI. The V and J ends lost 6 bases and 6 bases respectively, with 17 bases between them. This CDR3 region has 14 residues.